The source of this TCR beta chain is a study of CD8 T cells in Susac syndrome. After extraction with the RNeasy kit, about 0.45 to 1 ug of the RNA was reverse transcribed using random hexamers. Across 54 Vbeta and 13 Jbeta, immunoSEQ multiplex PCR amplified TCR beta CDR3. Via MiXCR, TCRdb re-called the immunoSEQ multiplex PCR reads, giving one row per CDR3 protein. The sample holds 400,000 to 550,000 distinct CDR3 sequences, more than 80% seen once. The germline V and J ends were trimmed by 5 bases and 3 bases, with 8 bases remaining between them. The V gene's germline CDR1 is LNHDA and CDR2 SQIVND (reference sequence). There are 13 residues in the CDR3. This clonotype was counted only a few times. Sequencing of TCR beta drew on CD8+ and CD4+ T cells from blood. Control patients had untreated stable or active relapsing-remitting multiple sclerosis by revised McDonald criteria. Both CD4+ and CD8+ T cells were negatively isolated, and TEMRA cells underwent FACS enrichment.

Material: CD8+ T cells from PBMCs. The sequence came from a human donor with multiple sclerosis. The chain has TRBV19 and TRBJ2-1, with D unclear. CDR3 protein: CASSPGVYNEQFF. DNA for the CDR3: TGTGCCAGTAGTCCTGGGGTCTACAATGAGCAGTTCTTC.